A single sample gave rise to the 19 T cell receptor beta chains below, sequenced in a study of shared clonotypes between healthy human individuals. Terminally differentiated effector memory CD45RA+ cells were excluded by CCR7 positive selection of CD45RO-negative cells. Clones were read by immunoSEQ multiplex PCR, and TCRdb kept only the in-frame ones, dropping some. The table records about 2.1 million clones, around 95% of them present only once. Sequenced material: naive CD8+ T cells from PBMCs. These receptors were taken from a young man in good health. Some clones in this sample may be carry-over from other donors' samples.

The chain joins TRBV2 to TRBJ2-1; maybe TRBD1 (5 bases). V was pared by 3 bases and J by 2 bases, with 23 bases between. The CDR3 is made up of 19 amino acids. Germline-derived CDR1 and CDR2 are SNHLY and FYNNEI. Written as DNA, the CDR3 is TGTGCCAGCAGTGATCTAGGGCTGGGCGGCGCGACAGCCTACAATGAGCAGTTCTTC. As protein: CASSDLGLGGATAYNEQFF.

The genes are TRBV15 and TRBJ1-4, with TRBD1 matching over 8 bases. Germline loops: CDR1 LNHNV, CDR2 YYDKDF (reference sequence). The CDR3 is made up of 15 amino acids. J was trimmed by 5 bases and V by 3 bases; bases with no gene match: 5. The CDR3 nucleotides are TGTGCCACCAGCAGCTACAGGGGGGCAAATGAAAAACTGTTTTTT. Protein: CATSSYRGANEKLFF.

For the CDR3, the DNA is TGCGCCAGCAGCTGGGGACTAGCGGGGAATGAGCAGTTCTTC. Amino acid sequence: CASSWGLAGNEQFF. This chain links TRBV5-1 with TRBJ2-1; 13 nucleotides agree with TRBD2. In germline, CDR1 is SGHRS, CDR2 YFSETQ. The CDR3 is 14 amino acids. V lost 3 bases and J lost 7; bases outside the gene matches: 1.

The CDR3 protein is CASSLSLSYNEQFF. The CDR3 nucleotides read TGTGCCAGCAGCTTGTCACTATCCTACAATGAGCAGTTCTTC. The J gene is TRBJ2-1, the V gene TRBV5-5, with D hard to call. The CDR3 has 14 amino acids. Germline V gives CDR1 SGHKS, CDR2 YYEKEE (reference sequence). Between the trimmed V and J ends, which lost 1 base and 1 base, there was a span of 6 bases.

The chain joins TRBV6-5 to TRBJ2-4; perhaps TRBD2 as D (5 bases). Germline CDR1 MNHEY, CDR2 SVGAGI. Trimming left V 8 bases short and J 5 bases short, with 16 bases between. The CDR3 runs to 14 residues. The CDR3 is CASSNRGWQNIQYF. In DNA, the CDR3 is TGTGCCAGCTCTAACCGGGGATGGCAAAACATTCAGTACTTC.

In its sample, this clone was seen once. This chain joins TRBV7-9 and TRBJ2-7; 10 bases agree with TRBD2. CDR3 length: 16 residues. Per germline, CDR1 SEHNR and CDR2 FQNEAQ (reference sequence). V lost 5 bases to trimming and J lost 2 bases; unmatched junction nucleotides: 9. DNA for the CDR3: TGTGCCAGCAGCCCCCCCGGAGCGGGAGGGCCCTACGAGCAGTACTTC. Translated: CASSPPGAGGPYEQYF.

Here the CDR3 DNA reads TGTGCCAGCAGCGCGGGGGGACAGGGGCCCTACGAGCAGTACTTC. This translates into CASSAGGQGPYEQYF. V gene TRBV9 combines with J gene TRBJ2-7, with TRBD1 matching 10 bases. The CDR3 totals 15 residues. Per germline, CDR1 SGDLS and CDR2 YYNGEE. V lost 3 bases, J lost 2 bases, and 5 bases stayed unmatched.

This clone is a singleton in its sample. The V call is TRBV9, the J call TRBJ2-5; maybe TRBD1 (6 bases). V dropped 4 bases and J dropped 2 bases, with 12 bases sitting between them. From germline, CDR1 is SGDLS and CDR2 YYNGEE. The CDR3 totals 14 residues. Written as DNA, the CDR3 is TGTGCCAGCAGCCCAGGAGGACAGCAAGAGACCCAGTACTTC. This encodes CASSPGGQQETQYF.

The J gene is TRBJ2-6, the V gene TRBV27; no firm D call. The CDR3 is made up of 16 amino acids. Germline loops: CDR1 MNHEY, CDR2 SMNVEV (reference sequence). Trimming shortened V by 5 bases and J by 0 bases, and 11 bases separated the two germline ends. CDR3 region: CASSDQLVSGANVLTF. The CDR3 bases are TGTGCCAGCAGTGATCAACTGGTCTCTGGGGCCAACGTCCTGACTTTC.

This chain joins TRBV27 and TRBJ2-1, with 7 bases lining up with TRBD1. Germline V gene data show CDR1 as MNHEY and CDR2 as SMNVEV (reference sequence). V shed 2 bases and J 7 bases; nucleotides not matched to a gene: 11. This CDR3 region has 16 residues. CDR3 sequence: CASSLSPGTAQNEQFF. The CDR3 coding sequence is TGTGCCAGCAGTTTAAGCCCCGGGACAGCTCAAAATGAGCAGTTCTTC.

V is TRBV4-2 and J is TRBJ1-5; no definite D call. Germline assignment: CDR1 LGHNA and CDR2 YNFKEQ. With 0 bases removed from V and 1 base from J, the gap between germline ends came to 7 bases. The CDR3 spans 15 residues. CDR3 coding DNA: TGTGCCAGCAGCCAAGAATGGGAGAGCAATCAGCCCCAGCATTTT. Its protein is CASSQEWESNQPQHF.

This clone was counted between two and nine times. CDR3 in amino acids: CASSSPGRIQETQYF. CDR3 in DNA: TGTGCCAGCAGTTCTCCAGGCCGGATACAAGAGACCCAGTACTTC. This rearrangement joins TRBV28 to TRBJ2-5; D unclear. Germline CDR1 and CDR2: MDHEN and SYDVKM. This CDR3 has 15 residues. V lost 4 bases to trimming and J lost 2 bases, with 14 bases between them.

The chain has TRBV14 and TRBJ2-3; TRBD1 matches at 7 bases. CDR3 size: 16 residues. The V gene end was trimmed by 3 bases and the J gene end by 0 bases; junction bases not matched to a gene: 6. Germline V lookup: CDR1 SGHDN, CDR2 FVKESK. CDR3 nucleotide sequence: TGTGCCAGCAGCCAGTTACCGGGACAGAGCACAGATACGCAGTATTTT. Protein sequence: CASSQLPGQSTDTQYF.

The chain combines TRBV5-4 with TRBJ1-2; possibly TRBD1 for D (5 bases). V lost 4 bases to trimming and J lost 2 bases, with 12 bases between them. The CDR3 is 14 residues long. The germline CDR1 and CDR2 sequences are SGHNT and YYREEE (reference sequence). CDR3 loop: CASSQVGANYGYTF. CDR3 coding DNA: TGTGCCAGCAGCCAGGTAGGGGCGAACTATGGCTACACCTTC. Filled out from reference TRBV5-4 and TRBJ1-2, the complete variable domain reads ETGVTQSPTHLIKTRGQQVTLRCSSQSGHNTVSWYQQALGQGPQFIFQYYREEENGRGNFPPRFSGLQFPNYSSELNVNALELDDSALYLCASSQVGANYGYTFGSGTRLTVV.

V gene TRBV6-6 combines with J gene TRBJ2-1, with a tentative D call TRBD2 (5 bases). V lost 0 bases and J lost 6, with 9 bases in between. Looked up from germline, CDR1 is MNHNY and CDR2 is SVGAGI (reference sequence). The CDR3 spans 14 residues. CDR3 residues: CASSYSRGSNEQFF. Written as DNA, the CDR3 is TGTGCCAGCAGTTACTCGAGAGGGTCCAATGAGCAGTTCTTC.

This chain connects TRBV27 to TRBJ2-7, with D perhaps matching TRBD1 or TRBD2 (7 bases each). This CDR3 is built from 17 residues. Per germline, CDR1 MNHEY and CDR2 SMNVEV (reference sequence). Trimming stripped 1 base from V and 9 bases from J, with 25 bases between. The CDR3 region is CASSLFPPGGAVEGQYF. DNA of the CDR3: TGTGCCAGCAGTTTATTCCCCCCAGGGGGGGCTGTAGAGGGGCAGTACTTC.

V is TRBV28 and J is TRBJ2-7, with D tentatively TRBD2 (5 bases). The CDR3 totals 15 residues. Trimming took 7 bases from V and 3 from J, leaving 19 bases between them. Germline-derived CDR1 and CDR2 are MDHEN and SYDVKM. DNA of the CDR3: TGTGCCAGCACCTTTCGGGCCCCCGGGGTCTACGAGCAGTACTTC. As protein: CASTFRAPGVYEQYF.

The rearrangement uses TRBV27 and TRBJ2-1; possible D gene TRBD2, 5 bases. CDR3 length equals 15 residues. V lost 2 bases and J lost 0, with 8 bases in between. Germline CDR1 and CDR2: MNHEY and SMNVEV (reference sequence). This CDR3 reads CASSLEDSSYNEQFF. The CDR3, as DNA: TGTGCCAGCAGTTTAGAGGACTCCTCCTACAATGAGCAGTTCTTC.

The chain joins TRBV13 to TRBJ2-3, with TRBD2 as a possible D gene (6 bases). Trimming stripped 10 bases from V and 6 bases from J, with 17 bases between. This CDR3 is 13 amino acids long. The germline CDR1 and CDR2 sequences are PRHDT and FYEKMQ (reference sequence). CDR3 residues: CATKPTSWDTQYF. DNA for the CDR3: TGTGCCACCAAGCCGACTAGTTGGGATACGCAGTATTTT.